This entry is about one T cell receptor (beta chain). Its cognate antigen is unknown. This record comes from a study of cytomegalovirus exposure and HLA in healthy donors. Study background: Most donors, roughly 77% of a few hundred genotyped, fell in the Caucasian-associated ancestry cluster.

Germline V CDR1 and CDR2: MDHEN, SYDVKM. The CDR3 covers 17 residues. Trimming took 3 bases from V and 3 from J, leaving 21 bases between them. In the PCR, 60 Vbeta and 13 Jbeta primers were used. Libraries were prepared by immunoSEQ multiplex PCR; TCRdb keeps only in-frame clonotypes and omits some of them. Altogether roughly 100,000 clones are present, approximately 73% being singletons, with the ten largest covering about 9.3%. Study-wide results and caveats: One cluster of highly shared sequence variants probably arose as a sequencing artifact. Common viral pathogens seemed to be connected with several of the most significant clusters, according to a later analysis. The study put around 180 TCR beta chains on its list as cytomegalovirus-associated.

Material for sequencing was PBMCs. This TCR derives from a woman in her late teens or twenties in good health and CMV-seropositive. This rearrangement joins TRBV28 to TRBJ2-7, with a weak D call TRBD2 (6 bases). The CDR3 sequence: CASSFPRGLVSDYEQYF. In nucleotides, the CDR3 is TGTGCCAGCAGTTTCCCAAGGGGACTGGTTTCCGACTACGAGCAGTACTTC.